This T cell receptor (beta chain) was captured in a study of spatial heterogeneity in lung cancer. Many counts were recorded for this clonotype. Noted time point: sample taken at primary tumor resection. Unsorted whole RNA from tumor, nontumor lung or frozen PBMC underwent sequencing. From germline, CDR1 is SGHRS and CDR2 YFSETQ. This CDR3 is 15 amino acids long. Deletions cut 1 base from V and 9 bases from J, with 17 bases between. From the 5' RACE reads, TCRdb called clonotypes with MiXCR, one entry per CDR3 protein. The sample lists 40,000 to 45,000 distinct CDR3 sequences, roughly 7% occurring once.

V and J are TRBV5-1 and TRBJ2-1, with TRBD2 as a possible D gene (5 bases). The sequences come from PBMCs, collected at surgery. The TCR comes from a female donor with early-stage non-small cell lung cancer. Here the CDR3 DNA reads TGCGCCAGCAGCTTGACCACGGGGAATGCCGGTGAGCAGTTCTTC. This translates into CASSLTTGNAGEQFF.